Following are 30 T cell receptor beta chains from one sample sequenced in a study of spatial heterogeneity in lung cancer. MiXCR, run by TCRdb on the 5' RACE reads, gives a single entry per CDR3 protein. In the table there are about 13,000 distinct CDR3 sequences, around 9.1% of which are singletons. The time point here: sample taken at primary tumor resection. Extraction of whole RNA from tumor, nontumor lung or frozen PBMC preceded unsorted sequencing. The sample here was PBMCs, taken at surgery. The receptor set was obtained from a male donor with early-stage non-small cell lung cancer.

This clonotype was recorded many times. This rearrangement joins TRBV29-1 to TRBJ2-2, with 8 bases matching TRBD2. This CDR3 has 15 amino acids. CDR1 and CDR2 (germline): SQVTM, ANQGSEA. The V segment lost 7 bases and the J segment 6 bases; nucleotides outside the gene matches: 13. The CDR3 here is CSATGGLGNPGELFF. CDR3 bases: TGCAGCGCAACTGGGGGACTAGGTAACCCCGGGGAGCTGTTTTTT.

V gene TRBV30 combines with J gene TRBJ2-1; weak D call: TRBD1 (6 bases). The CDR3 totals 13 residues. The V gene's germline CDR1 is GTSNPN and CDR2 SVGIG (reference sequence). Trimming removed 0 bases from V and 6 bases from J, with 9 bases in between. The CDR3 spells CAWSVRGSNEQFF. Written as DNA, the CDR3 is TGTGCCTGGAGTGTAAGGGGGAGCAATGAGCAGTTCTTC.

This clonotype was recorded many times. In nucleotides, the CDR3 is TGCAGTGCTACAGAAGGATGGTGCACCTTC. Encoded protein: CSATEGWCTF. This chain connects TRBV20-1 to TRBJ1-2; D is undetermined. In germline, CDR1 is DFQATT, CDR2 SNEGSKA (reference sequence). V lost 4 bases and J 13 bases, leaving 13 bases between the germline ends. This CDR3 has 10 amino acids.

The CDR3 bases are TGTGCCAGCAGGGTTGGGGCCAACGTCCTGACTTTC. It translates to CASRVGANVLTF. The J gene is TRBJ2-6, the V gene TRBV28; D gene uncertain. CDR3 length equals 12 residues. The germline V and J ends were trimmed by 6 bases and 3 bases, with 3 bases remaining between them. CDR1 and CDR2 from the germline V gene are MDHEN and SYDVKM.

There are many counts of this clonotype. The V and J genes are TRBV11-2 and TRBJ2-1, with 8 bases identical to TRBD2. The junction had 7 bases not matched to a gene; V was cut back by 3 bases and J by 6 bases. This CDR3 contains 15 residues. The germline gives CDR1 SGHAT, CDR2 FQNNGV. CDR3 loop: CASSFRGLDFNEQFF. CDR3 sequence (DNA): TGTGCCAGCAGCTTTCGGGGACTAGATTTCAATGAGCAGTTCTTC.

This clonotype was detected ten times or more. V gene TRBV5-1 combines with J gene TRBJ2-3, with 7 positions matching TRBD2. The junction had 5 bases not matched to a gene; V was cut back by 0 bases and J by 4 bases. The germline V gene encodes CDR1 SGHRS and CDR2 YFSETQ. The CDR3 totals 15 residues. The CDR3 coding sequence is TGCGCCAGCAGCTTGGAGGGAGGGAAGGCAGATACGCAGTATTTT. Translating it yields CASSLEGGKADTQYF. Filled out from reference TRBV5-1 and TRBJ2-3, the complete variable domain reads KAGVTQTPRYLIKTRGQQVTLSCSPISGHRSVSWYQQTPGQGLQFLFEYFSETQRNKGNFPGRFSGRQFSNSRSEMNVSTLELGDSALYLCASSLEGGKADTQYFGPGTRLTVL.

This clonotype was seen many times. V gene TRBV28 combines with J gene TRBJ1-5; maybe TRBD1 (5 bases). Germline lookup yields CDR1 MDHEN and CDR2 SYDVKM. Between the trimmed V and J ends, which lost 3 bases and 3 bases, there was a span of 15 bases. The CDR3 runs to 16 residues. CDR3 residues: CASSFPVRGDNQPQHF. The DNA for the CDR3 is TGTGCCAGCAGTTTCCCCGTCCGAGGGGACAATCAGCCCCAGCATTTT.

This clonotype was seen ten or more times. The chain recombines TRBV2 with TRBJ1-1; D unclear. Germline V gene data show CDR1 as SNHLY and CDR2 as FYNNEI. There are 11 residues in the CDR3. Trimming cost V 7 bases and J 6 bases, with 9 bases left between them. CDR3 sequence reads: CASTLRAEAFF. CDR3 nucleotide sequence: TGTGCCAGCACTTTAAGGGCTGAAGCTTTCTTT. Based on the CDR3 plus reference TRBV2 and TRBJ1-1, the full variable domain is EPEVTQTPSHQVTQMGQEVILRCVPISNHLYFYWYRQILGQKVEFLVSFYNNEISEKSEIFDDQFSVERPDGSNFTLKIRSTKLEDSAMYFCASTLRAEAFFGQGTRLTVV.

This clonotype was recorded at least ten times. V gene TRBV6-5 combines with J gene TRBJ1-1; the match to TRBD1 covers 9 bases. CDR1 and CDR2 from the germline V gene are MNHEY and SVGAGI. Losses at the gene ends were 5 bases for V and 4 bases for J; bases not matched to a gene: 8. CDR3 size: 15 residues. CDR3 bases: TGTGCCAGCAGTATGACAGGGGGACTACTCACTGAAGCTTTCTTT. Its translation: CASSMTGGLLTEAFF.

This clonotype was seen at least ten times. The rearrangement links TRBV2 to TRBJ1-5; D uncertain. This CDR3 has 14 amino acids. The germline V gene has CDR1 SNHLY and CDR2 FYNNEI. Trimming removed 4 bases from V and 2 bases from J, with 9 bases in between. CDR3 in DNA: TGTGCCAGCAGTGCGGGGTCAGGCAATCAGCCCCAGCATTTT. Protein product: CASSAGSGNQPQHF.

The table lists this clonotype with many counts. The chain combines TRBV29-1 with TRBJ1-2, with 7 bases identical to TRBD1. The CDR3 has 14 amino acids. With 3 bases clipped from V and 2 bases from J, the junction kept 6 bases outside the gene matches. Germline values: CDR1 SQVTM, CDR2 ANQGSEA. The CDR3 coding sequence is TGCAGCGTTGAGAGAGGGGGCTTGAACTATGGCTACACCTTC. It translates to CSVERGGLNYGYTF.

This clonotype was detected ten times or more. The chain links TRBV6-6 to TRBJ2-7; 8 nucleotides agree with TRBD1. The germline V gene encodes CDR1 MNHNY and CDR2 SVGAGI (reference sequence). The CDR3 totals 15 residues. V lost 4 bases to trimming and J lost 3 bases; unmatched junction nucleotides: 8. Written as DNA, the CDR3 is TGTGCCAGCAGTTTCGCCGGGACAGGTAACTACGAGCAGTACTTC. It translates to CASSFAGTGNYEQYF.

This sequence joins TRBV28 and TRBJ1-5, with D maybe TRBD1 (5 bases). This CDR3 is 16 amino acids long. Germline V gene sequence: CDR1 MDHEN, CDR2 SYDVKM. The V gene lost 3 bases and the J gene lost 2 bases, with 14 bases spanning the gap. In nucleotides, the CDR3 is TGTGCCAGCAGTTTTACAGGAGTAGATGGCAATCAGCCCCAGCATTTT. It encodes CASSFTGVDGNQPQHF.

This clonotype was counted a few times. The chain joins TRBV20-1 to TRBJ1-5; D gene unclear. Trimming left V 5 bases short and J 3 bases short, with 14 bases between. CDR3 length: 14 residues. The V gene's germline CDR1 is DFQATT and CDR2 SNEGSKA (reference sequence). Written as DNA, the CDR3 is TGCAGTGCTGTGGGCCTGGGAGACAATCAGCCCCAGCATTTT. Translating it yields CSAVGLGDNQPQHF.

This clonotype occurred many times. The chain joins TRBV7-8 to TRBJ2-5; 11 nucleotides line up with TRBD2. The germline CDR1 and CDR2 sequences are SGHVS and FQNEAQ. V lost 5 bases and J lost 2; bases outside the gene matches: 4. The CDR3 is 15 amino acids. The CDR3 loop is CASSRSGRGQETQYF. The CDR3 DNA is TGTGCCAGCAGCCGTAGCGGGAGGGGGCAAGAGACCCAGTACTTC.

This clonotype came up many times. J is TRBJ2-1 and V is TRBV11-3; tentatively, D is TRBD2 (6 bases). Looked up from germline, CDR1 is SGHNT and CDR2 is YENEEA. Between the trimmed V and J ends, which lost 4 bases and 9 bases, there was a span of 13 bases. This CDR3 contains 13 residues. CDR3 sequence reads: CASSSGEELEQFF. In DNA, the CDR3 is TGTGCCAGCAGCTCGGGGGAGGAGCTTGAGCAGTTCTTC.

This clonotype was seen ten or more times. The chain has TRBV6-6 and TRBJ2-7, with 9 bases that match TRBD1. CDR3 length: 13 amino acids. Germline V CDR1 and CDR2: MNHNY, SVGAGI (reference sequence). V lost 4 bases and J lost 5; bases outside the gene matches: 3. DNA of the CDR3: TGTGCCAGCAGTTGGGGACAGGGCCACGAGCAGTACTTC. Protein: CASSWGQGHEQYF.

This clonotype was detected ten times or more. This sequence joins TRBV7-9 and TRBJ2-7; no clear D. The germline V gene encodes CDR1 SEHNR and CDR2 FQNEAQ (reference sequence). The CDR3 has 12 amino acids. The germline V and J ends were trimmed by 1 base and 6 bases, with 7 bases remaining between them. CDR3 DNA sequence: TGTGCCAGCAGCTTAGAGTCTCTCGAGCAGTACTTC. It translates to CASSLESLEQYF.

This clonotype appeared many times. The J gene is TRBJ2-3, the V gene TRBV28, with D tentatively TRBD2 (5 bases). Trimming took 3 bases from V and 0 from J, leaving 19 bases between them. Germline CDR1 reads MDHEN; CDR2 reads SYDVKM. There are 18 residues in the CDR3. In DNA, the CDR3 is TGTGCCAGCAGTTTTACGCCACCCGGGGTTTCCAGCACAGATACGCAGTATTTT. As protein: CASSFTPPGVSSTDTQYF.

V gene TRBV20-1 combines with J gene TRBJ2-7, with 14 bases matching TRBD2. V dropped 5 bases and J dropped 3; count of bases not matched to a gene: 12. This CDR3 spans 17 amino acids. Per germline, CDR1 DFQATT and CDR2 SNEGSKA (reference sequence). CDR3 amino acids: CSARPGTSGGPGYEQYF. The CDR3 bases are TGCAGTGCTCGCCCCGGGACTAGCGGGGGCCCTGGCTACGAGCAGTACTTC.

This clonotype occurred many times. V usage is TRBV5-1 and J usage is TRBJ2-7; 9 bases are shared with TRBD1. CDR1 and CDR2 (germline): SGHRS, YFSETQ. The length of the CDR3 is 14 residues. J was trimmed by 6 bases and V by 3 bases; bases with no gene match: 7. CDR3 bases: TGCGCCAGCAGCTCCGGGACAGGGCCGTCCGAGCAGTACTTC. Translated, it gives CASSSGTGPSEQYF.

This clonotype was found many times. This chain connects TRBV28 to TRBJ1-2, with 10 bases that match TRBD1. Trimming took 2 bases from V and 0 from J; bases not matched to a gene: 9. The CDR3 spans 18 residues. Per the germline V gene, CDR1 is MDHEN and CDR2 is SYDVKM. Here the CDR3 reads CASSLPGDRGPSNYGYTF. The CDR3 DNA reads as TGTGCCAGCAGTTTACCAGGGGACAGGGGACCGTCTAACTATGGCTACACCTTC.

The V and J genes are TRBV6-1 and TRBJ2-1, with 13 bases aligning to TRBD2. CDR1 and CDR2 from the germline V gene are MNHNS and SASEGT. The CDR3 sequence is 13 residues long. After removal of 7 bases from V and 11 bases from J, the junction contained 5 bases not matched to a gene. This CDR3 reads CASTALAGGQQFF. DNA for the CDR3: TGTGCCAGCACTGCACTAGCGGGAGGGCAGCAGTTCTTC.

The V gene is TRBV11-3, the J gene TRBJ2-3; D gene uncertain. With 5 bases removed from V and 0 bases from J, the gap between germline ends came to 12 bases. The CDR3 is 15 residues long. The germline gives CDR1 SGHNT, CDR2 YENEEA. CDR3 nucleotide sequence: TGTGCCAGCAGCGCCCTTGGGCTGAGCACAGATACGCAGTATTTT. Protein sequence: CASSALGLSTDTQYF.

This clonotype was counted at least ten times. This chain connects TRBV7-2 to TRBJ1-4; D unclear. The germline CDR1 and CDR2 sequences are SGHTA and FQGNSA. This CDR3 comprises 13 residues. Trimming removed 4 bases from V and 7 bases from J, with 10 bases in between. CDR3 nucleotide sequence: TGTGCCAGCAGCTCCCCCCTGGGTGAAAAACTGTTTTTT. Translation: CASSSPLGEKLFF.

The chain links TRBV2 to TRBJ2-5; a weak D match, TRBD1 (5 bases). Germline CDR1 is SNHLY and CDR2 is FYNNEI. The CDR3 has 14 amino acids. The V end was cut by 0 bases, the J end by 5 bases, with 10 bases between. The CDR3 nucleotides are TGTGCCAGCAGTGAAGCATACAAGGGGGAGACCCAGTACTTC. Encoded protein: CASSEAYKGETQYF.

This clonotype was observed at least ten times. This chain uses TRBV19 with TRBJ1-2; unclear D gene. This CDR3 has 12 residues. The V end lost 3 bases, the J end lost 4 bases, and 6 bases lay between the germline ends. The germline CDR1 and CDR2 sequences are LNHDA and SQIVND (reference sequence). Here the CDR3 DNA reads TGTGCCAGTAGTATGGAGCCCTATGGCTACACCTTC. Residues: CASSMEPYGYTF.

There are many counts of this clonotype. The rearrangement links TRBV7-9 to TRBJ2-5, with TRBD2 matching over 12 bases. The V segment lost 5 bases and the J segment 5 bases; nucleotides outside the gene matches: 12. CDR1 SEHNR and CDR2 FQNEAQ come from the germline V gene (reference sequence). The CDR3 consists of 17 residues. The CDR3 loop is CASSPHFGGLAGETQYF. The DNA for the CDR3 is TGTGCCAGCAGCCCCCATTTTGGGGGACTAGCGGGCGAGACCCAGTACTTC.

This sequence joins TRBV2 and TRBJ1-2; 11 bases fit TRBD1. Unmatched junction bases numbered 3, after V lost 6 bases and J lost 3 bases. Germline CDR1 is SNHLY and CDR2 is FYNNEI. The CDR3 contains 14 residues. CDR3: CASRSGQGDYGYTF. The CDR3 coding sequence is TGTGCCAGCAGATCGGGACAGGGGGACTATGGCTACACCTTC.

This clonotype was counted at least ten times. The CDR3 does not end in the conserved phenylalanine or tryptophan, so this is likely a read error. CDR3 protein: CASSPPGLAFSYEQYS. The CDR3 DNA reads TGTGCCAGCAGTCCTCCGGGACTAGCCTTCTCCTACGAGCAGTACTCC. This rearrangement joins TRBV28 to TRBJ2-7, with 9 bases aligning to TRBD2. CDR3 length: 16 amino acids. With V trimmed by 5 bases and J by 0 bases, 8 bases remained unmatched. The germline CDR1 and CDR2 sequences are MDHEN and SYDVKM.